The next 21 T cell receptor beta chains were all read from a single sample in a study of CD8+ T cells in alopecia areata. Combined cutaneous lymph node cells underwent sorting by CD4, CD8alpha, NKG2D, NKG2ACE and additional markers. Extraction and reverse transcription of RNA yielded cDNA as the sequencing template. Clones were read by immunoSEQ multiplex PCR, and TCRdb kept only the in-frame ones, dropping some. This sample comprises 250,000 or so clones, none seen once only. Material for sequencing was CD4+ T cells sorted from a lymph node. The receptors derive from a C3H/HeJ mouse with alopecia areata. The strain's MHC type: H2-k.

About this clone: Mouse names are used for the genes. The read falls 4 residues short of the CDR3 end, and the missing part is taken from the germline J gene. The chain employs TRBV17 and TRBJ2-1; TRBD2 matches 7 bases. CDR3 length: 14 residues. Germline V gene data show CDR1 as MNHDT and CDR2 as YYDKIL. Partial CDR3 DNA: TGTGCTAGCAGTAGACGGGGGGGGGTGGCT. Amino acids: CASSRRGGVA. Given in full, the CDR3 is CASSRRGGVAEQFF.

Ten or more counts support this clone. Gene and germline names: mouse. The CDR3 is cut off 4 residues early in the read; its end comes from the germline J gene. The gene calls are TRBV5 and TRBJ1-1; TRBD1 might be the D (6 bases). Trimming removed 1 base from V and 0 bases from J, with 6 bases in between. This CDR3 spans 14 amino acids. The germline gives CDR1 LGHNA, CDR2 YNLKQL (reference sequence). The CDR3: CASSQGTANTEVFF. CDR3 bases read: TGTGCCAGCAGCCAAGGGACAGCAAACACA.

Notes on this clone: Gene names denote mouse genes. The read terminates 4 residues before the CDR3 end, so the remaining end is supplied by the germline J gene. The chain has TRBV13-1 and TRBJ2-3; the D is unclear. V lost 2 bases to trimming and J lost 0 bases, with 7 bases between them. Germline V lookup: CDR1 NSHNY, CDR2 SYGAGN. The CDR3 is 14 amino acids. The chain's CDR3 is CASSDRPSAETLYF. The sequenced part of the CDR3 DNA is TGTGCCAGCAGTGACAGGCCTAGTGCAGAA.

About this clone: Gene names and germline match the mouse. The read comes to an end 4 residues before the CDR3 does, leaving the germline J gene to fill in the end. Other DNA sequences in the same sample also yield this CDR3. The rearrangement joins TRBV19 to TRBJ2-2; D possibly corresponds to TRBD1 (6 bases). Trimming removed 5 bases from V and 2 bases from J, with 10 bases in between. There are 14 residues in the CDR3. Germline values: CDR1 FNHDT, CDR2 SITEND (reference sequence). The CDR3 sequence is CASSNRVNTGQLYF. The covered CDR3 bases are TGTGCCAGCAGCAACAGGGTGAACACCGGG.

Of note for this clone: Mouse names are used for the genes. Sequencing ends 4 residues short of the CDR3 end; the germline J gene provides the rest. Within the sample, other DNA sequences also encode this same CDR3. The gene calls are TRBV17 and TRBJ2-1, with 9 bases fitting TRBD2. The V gene end was trimmed by 3 bases and the J gene end by 3 bases; junction bases not matched to a gene: 0. Germline V gene data show CDR1 as MNHDT and CDR2 as YYDKIL. This CDR3 contains 14 residues. CDR3: CASSRTGGYAEQFF. The part of the CDR3 DNA that was read is TGTGCTAGCAGTAGGACTGGGGGCTATGCT.

This clone was detected a few times. Gene names are the mouse ones. The read is 4 residues too short to cover the CDR3 end, so that end is filled in from the germline J gene. The chain is built from TRBV13-3 and TRBJ2-3; no reliable D call. Per germline, CDR1 NNHDY and CDR2 SYVADS. V was trimmed by 0 bases and J by 0 bases, leaving 5 bases between them. The CDR3 is made up of 14 amino acids. The DNA read from the CDR3 is TGTGCCAGCAGTGATGTAAGTAGTGCAGAA. It encodes CASSDVSSAE. The whole CDR3 sequence reads CASSDVSSAETLYF.

The table lists this clone with a few counts. The gene names given are mouse names. The read gets to within 4 residues of the CDR3 end, and the germline J gene fills in the rest. The gene calls are TRBV13-2 and TRBJ1-2; D unresolved. The CDR3 has 14 amino acids. Germline assignment: CDR1 NNHNN and CDR2 SYGAGS (reference sequence). The germline V and J ends were trimmed by 0 bases and 0 bases, with 6 bases remaining between them. CDR3 DNA, as far as it was read: TGTGCCAGCGGTGATGCAAGGGCAAACTCC. This gives the protein CASGDARANS. The whole CDR3 protein is CASGDARANSDYTF.

This clone was seen more than once but under ten times. Mouse gene names and germline throughout. The CDR3 end is not reached by the read, which stops 4 residues before it; the germline J gene fills it in. The chain combines TRBV13-3 with TRBJ2-7; 8 positions agree with TRBD2. Germline V CDR1 and CDR2: NNHDY, SYVADS. Trimming took 5 bases from V and 0 from J; bases not matched to a gene: 4. This CDR3 region has 14 residues. The sequenced part of the CDR3 DNA is TGTGCCAGCAGCCACCTGGGGGGCTCCTAT. Amino acids: CASSHLGGSY. The CDR3, in full, reads CASSHLGGSYEQYF.

As for this clone: The gene symbols are mouse symbols. The read stops 4 residues short of the end of the CDR3; the missing end is completed from the germline J gene. The chain couples TRBV13-1 to TRBJ2-5; 9 bases map to TRBD2. V lost 5 bases to trimming and J lost 0 bases; unmatched junction nucleotides: 10. Germline V lookup: CDR1 NSHNY, CDR2 SYGAGN. The CDR3 is 17 residues long. The sequenced CDR3 bases are TGTGCCAGCAGCCCCGGGACTGGGCTTTTTAACCAAGAC. Protein: CASSPGTGLFNQD. The full CDR3 is CASSPGTGLFNQDTQYF.

In regard to this clone: All gene names here are mouse names. The CDR3 end falls 4 residues outside the read, so it is completed with the germline J gene. In the same sample, other DNA sequences code for this CDR3. The V call is TRBV13-3, the J call TRBJ2-7; D possibly corresponds to TRBD1 (5 bases). Looked up from germline, CDR1 is NNHDY and CDR2 is SYVADS. The V end lost 2 bases, the J end lost 2 bases, and 8 bases lay between the germline ends. The CDR3 spans 13 residues. The covered CDR3 bases are TGTGCCAGCAGTGAGAGGGGTGCCTAT. Protein: CASSERGAY. In full, the CDR3 reads CASSERGAYEQYF.

There are a few counts of this clone. The gene symbols are mouse symbols. From the germline J gene comes the end of the CDR3, since the read stops 4 residues before it. The chain uses TRBV13-3 and TRBJ1-1; D is possibly TRBD1 (5 bases). Germline V gene sequence: CDR1 NNHDY, CDR2 SYVADS. The CDR3 extends over 12 amino acids. V was shortened by 4 bases and J by 4 bases, with 8 bases between the two germline ends. CDR3 region: CASSNRFTEVFF. The sequenced part of the CDR3 DNA is TGTGCCAGCAGTAACAGGTTCACA.

A few counts support this clone. Mouse gene names and germline throughout. The observed sequence ends 4 residues before the CDR3 terminus, with the missing tail filled in from the germline J gene. The J gene is TRBJ2-3, the V gene TRBV13-2; 13 bases are shared with TRBD2. V was pared by 1 base and J by 0 bases, with 2 bases of the junction left unmatched. This CDR3 is 17 amino acids long. CDR1 and CDR2 (germline): NNHNN, SYGAGS (reference sequence). CDR3 amino acids: CASGDRDWGGSAETLYF. CDR3 DNA (partial): TGTGCCAGCGGTGATAGGGACTGGGGGGGAAGTGCAGAA.

A few counts support this clone. The genes are named according to mouse. The observed sequence ends 4 residues before the CDR3 terminus, with the missing tail filled in from the germline J gene. This specimen includes other DNA sequences encoding the same CDR3. This chain joins TRBV13-2 and TRBJ1-2; 10 bases are shared with TRBD1. After removal of 0 bases from V and 3 bases from J, the junction contained 2 bases not matched to a gene. CDR3 length: 15 amino acids. Germline V CDR1 and CDR2: NNHNN, SYGAGS (reference sequence). The covered CDR3 bases are TGTGCCAGCGGTGATGCTGGACAGGGGGACTCC. Translation: CASGDAGQGDS. The full CDR3 is CASGDAGQGDSDYTF.

This clone was seen more than once but under ten times. Gene names follow the mouse nomenclature. The read is 4 residues too short to cover the CDR3 end, so that end is filled in from the germline J gene. Other nucleotide sequences in the sample specify the same CDR3. V gene TRBV19 combines with J gene TRBJ2-7; TRBD2 matches 12 bases. CDR1 is FNHDT and CDR2 is SITEND in the germline V gene (reference sequence). The CDR3 extends over 14 amino acids. CDR3 DNA, as far as it was read: TGTGCCAGCAGACCAGGGACTGGGGGGTAT. Translated: CASRPGTGGY. The CDR3 in its entirety is CASRPGTGGYEQYF.

To note about this clone: All gene names here are mouse names. The read halts 4 residues ahead of the CDR3 end, with the missing end drawn from the germline J gene. The rearrangement joins TRBV13-1 to TRBJ2-1, with D perhaps TRBD1 (6 bases). The V and J ends lost 3 bases and 0 bases respectively, with 13 bases between them. CDR3 length: 16 amino acids. Germline V gives CDR1 NSHNY, CDR2 SYGAGN. The part of the CDR3 DNA that was read is TGTGCCAGCAGTGGGGGGACAAATTATAACTATGCT. This gives the protein CASSGGTNYNYA. The full CDR3 protein reads CASSGGTNYNYAEQFF.

This clone was recorded a few times. Germline and genes: mouse. The CDR3 here is CASSPRTGLNNSPLYF. Partial CDR3 DNA: TGTGCCAGCAGCCCGAGGACAGGGTTGAATAATTCGCCC. The chain is built from TRBV24 and TRBJ1-6; TRBD1 agrees at 8 bases. The CDR3 goes on 3 residues after the read ends, and that part is filled in from the germline J gene. TRBJ1-6 is assigned to the ORF class and has an uncertain function. Germline CDR1 and CDR2: KGHTA and FRNEEI. Trimming took 6 bases from V and 5 from J; bases not matched to a gene: 9. The CDR3 covers 16 residues.

This clone appeared a few times. The genes are named according to mouse. The read terminates 4 residues ahead of where the CDR3 ends, so the germline J gene completes it. The rearrangement links TRBV19 to TRBJ2-1; the D gene is possibly TRBD1 (5 bases). The CDR3 has 15 amino acids. The germline V gene encodes CDR1 FNHDT and CDR2 SITEND (reference sequence). V was cut by 3 bases and J by 0 bases, with 10 bases left in between. The CDR3 bases that were read are TGTGCCAGCAGTAAAACCAGGGTTAACTATGCT. Translating it yields CASSKTRVNYA. The whole CDR3 region reads CASSKTRVNYAEQFF. Complete variable domain (other parts from reference TRBV19 and TRBJ2-1): GGIITQTPKFLIGQEGQKLTLKCQQNFNHDTMYWYRQDSGKGLRLIYYSITENDLQKGDLSEGYDASREKKSSFSLTVTSAQKNEMAVFLCASSKTRVNYAEQFFGPGTRLTVL.

This clone was counted only a few times. The gene symbols are mouse symbols. The DNA ends 4 residues before the CDR3 does, and the rest of the CDR3 is filled in from the germline J gene. The chain uses TRBV13-3 and TRBJ2-1, with TRBD1 identical over 8 bases. Per germline, CDR1 NNHDY and CDR2 SYVADS. The CDR3 runs 15 residues. Trimming at V came to 0 bases and at J to 4 bases, leaving 3 bases not matched to a gene. Here the CDR3 reads CASSDADREYAEQFF. The sequenced CDR3 bases are TGTGCCAGCAGTGATGCGGACAGGGAGTATGCT.

This clone was observed a few times. Gene names and germline match the mouse. The read finishes 4 residues shy of the CDR3 end, and the germline J gene is used to complete it. Other nucleotide sequences from this sample produce the same CDR3. This chain connects TRBV13-2 to TRBJ2-7; a weak D match, TRBD2 (7 bases). The germline gives CDR1 NNHNN, CDR2 SYGAGS (reference sequence). CDR3 length equals 14 residues. The chain's CDR3 is CASGDAGGLYEQYF. The CDR3 DNA, read in part, is TGTGCCAGCGGTGATGCCGGGGGGCTATAT.

This clone showed up many times. Gene names refer to mouse genes. From the germline J gene comes the end of the CDR3, since the read stops 4 residues before it. Other nucleotide sequences from this sample produce the same CDR3. The V and J genes are TRBV12-1 and TRBJ1-2; perhaps TRBD1 as D (5 bases). In germline, CDR1 is SGHSN, CDR2 HYEKVE. The CDR3 has 12 amino acids. With 0 bases removed from V and 4 bases from J, the gap between germline ends came to 5 bases. The CDR3 bases that were read are TGTGCCAGCTCTCTCAGGGGCTCC. Its translation is CASSLRGS. The complete CDR3 sequence is CASSLRGSDYTF.

Turning to this clone: Gene and germline names: mouse. Read coverage stops 4 residues before the CDR3 terminus; the germline J gene supplies the remainder. The genes are TRBV19 and TRBJ2-5, with 8 positions matching TRBD1. Per germline, CDR1 FNHDT and CDR2 SITEND (reference sequence). The length of the CDR3 is 13 residues. This chain's CDR3 is CASTSRGRDTQYF. The DNA read from the CDR3 is TGTGCCAGCACCTCCAGGGGGCGAGAC.